The TCR beta chain under discussion was sequenced for a study of cytomegalovirus exposure and HLA in healthy donors. General study points: It was in a later analysis that TCR association rates were seen to vary by HLA locus, highest for DRB1 and lowest for HLA-C.

About this clone: No antigen is known for it.

PCR involved 60 Vbeta and 13 Jbeta primers. Some clones are missing from TCRdb's copy, which holds only in-frame ones; the method was immunoSEQ multiplex PCR. The table has 100,000 to 150,000 clones, approximately 85% seen once. Trimming took off 4 bases at V and 0 bases at J, with 13 bases between the two ends. This CDR3 has 16 residues. In germline, CDR1 is MNHNS, CDR2 SASEGT. The V and J genes are TRBV6-1 and TRBJ1-5, with D possibly matching TRBD1 (5 bases). The TCR sequence derives from a boy aged 10-17 years in good health and CMV-seronegative. What was sequenced was PBMCs. CDR3 amino acids: CASSANRFNSNQPQHF. The CDR3 region has the DNA TGTGCCAGCAGTGCCAACAGGTTCAATAGCAATCAGCCCCAGCATTTT.